This is a list of T cell receptor beta chains from one sample in a study of T cell repertoires in cytomegalovirus infection. Antigens of these TCRs are unknown. TCRdb re-called the reads with MiXCR, one entry per CDR3 protein. The sample carries approximately 65,000 distinct CDR3 sequences, around 20% recorded once. Sequences were derived from CD8+ T cells from cultured PBMCs, sampled from culture after CMV antigen stimulation. These receptors were taken from a human donor in good health (CMV status not recorded). Some clones in this sample may be carry-over from other donors' samples. Each CDR3 is given with its conserved first and last residue. A D gene is named only where the DNA matches it firmly. Part of the rows lack a size; the others show once, few, many or a class for expanded clones.

cdr3_nt cdr3_aa j_call v_call d_call clone_size
TGCAGTGCTAGATTGACCGAACTCTCCTACAATGAGCAGTTCTTC CSARLTELSYNEQFF TRBJ2-1 TRBV20-1 . few
TGTGCCAGCAGCTCCGGGACAACTGAAGCTTTCTTT CASSSGTTEAFF TRBJ1-1 TRBV12-3/TRBV12-4 . .
TGTGCCAGCAGCCCCACCGGGACAGGGAACACCGGGGAGCTGTTTTTT CASSPTGTGNTGELFF TRBJ2-2 TRBV7-6 TRBD1 .
TGTGCCAGCAGTTATTTAGGGAACTACGAGCAGTACTTC CASSYLGNYEQYF TRBJ2-7 TRBV6-2/TRBV6-3 . few
TGTGCCAGCAGCTTAAACAGCTACTACGAGCAGTACTTC CASSLNSYYEQYF TRBJ2-7 TRBV7-2 . .
TGTGCCAGCAGCTTATCGGGACAGGCCCCGGGCTCTTCACCCCTCCACTTT CASSLSGQAPGSSPLHF TRBJ1-6 TRBV7-2 TRBD1 few
TGTGCCAGCAGTTACTCATCAGGGGAGTGGAACACTGAAGCTTTCTTT CASSYSSGEWNTEAFF TRBJ1-1 TRBV6-2/TRBV6-3 . .
TGTGCCAGCAGCTTAGATGGTCCGGGGGAAGAGACCCAGTACTTC CASSLDGPGEETQYF TRBJ2-5 TRBV11-2 . .
TGTGCCACTCTAAGGGGGCGAGAGACCCAGTACTTC CATLRGRETQYF TRBJ2-5 TRBV2 TRBD1 few
TGTGCCATCAGGGCGGACACAGATACGCAGTATTTT CAIRADTDTQYF TRBJ2-3 TRBV10-3 . few
TGTGCCAGTGGACCCGGGGACTATAGCAATCAGCCCCAGCATTTT CASGPGDYSNQPQHF TRBJ1-5 TRBV19 . few
TGCGCCAGCAGCCAAAGTGGAACAGGCGCAACCTACGAGCAGTACTTC CASSQSGTGATYEQYF TRBJ2-7 TRBV4-1 . .
TGTGCCAGCAGCTTACAAGTAGGGGGAAACACCATATATTTT CASSLQVGGNTIYF TRBJ1-3 TRBV7-2 . .